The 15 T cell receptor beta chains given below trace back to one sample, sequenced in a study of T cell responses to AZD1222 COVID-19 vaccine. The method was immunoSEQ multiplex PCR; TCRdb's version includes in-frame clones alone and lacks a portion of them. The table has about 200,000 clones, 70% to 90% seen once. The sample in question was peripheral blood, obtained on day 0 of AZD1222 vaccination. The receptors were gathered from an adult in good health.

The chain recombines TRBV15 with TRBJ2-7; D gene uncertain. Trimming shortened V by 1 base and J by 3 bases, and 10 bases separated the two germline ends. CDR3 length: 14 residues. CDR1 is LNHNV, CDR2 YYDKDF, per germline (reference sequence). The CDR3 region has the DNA TGTGCCACCAGCAGAGTGGGCAAAATCTACGAGCAGTACTTC. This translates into CATSRVGKIYEQYF.

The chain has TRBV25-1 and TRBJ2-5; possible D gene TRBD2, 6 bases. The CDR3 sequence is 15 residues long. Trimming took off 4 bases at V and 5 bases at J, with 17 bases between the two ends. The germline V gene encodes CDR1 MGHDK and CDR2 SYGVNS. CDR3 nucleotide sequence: TGTGCCAGCAGTGCACCGGGACTTCGCGTCGAGACCCAGTACTTC. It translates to CASSAPGLRVETQYF.

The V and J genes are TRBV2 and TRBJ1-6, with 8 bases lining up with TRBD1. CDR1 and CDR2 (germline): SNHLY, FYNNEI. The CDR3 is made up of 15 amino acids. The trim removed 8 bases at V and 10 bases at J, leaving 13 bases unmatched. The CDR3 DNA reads TGTGCCAGCGGTAAGGACAGGGTGGAGTCCTCACCCCTCCACTTT. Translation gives CASGKDRVESSPLHF.

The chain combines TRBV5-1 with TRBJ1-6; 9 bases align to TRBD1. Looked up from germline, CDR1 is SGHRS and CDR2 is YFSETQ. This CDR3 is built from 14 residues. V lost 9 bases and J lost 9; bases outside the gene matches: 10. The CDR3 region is CATRDRADSSPLHF. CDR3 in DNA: TGCGCCACCAGGGACAGGGCGGATAGTTCACCCCTCCACTTT.

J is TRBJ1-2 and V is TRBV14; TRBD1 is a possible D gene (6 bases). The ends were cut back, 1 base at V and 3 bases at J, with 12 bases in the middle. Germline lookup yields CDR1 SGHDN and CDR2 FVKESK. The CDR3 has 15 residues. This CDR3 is CASSQVGGQDYGYTF. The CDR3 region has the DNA TGTGCCAGCAGCCAAGTAGGGGGGCAGGACTATGGCTACACCTTC.

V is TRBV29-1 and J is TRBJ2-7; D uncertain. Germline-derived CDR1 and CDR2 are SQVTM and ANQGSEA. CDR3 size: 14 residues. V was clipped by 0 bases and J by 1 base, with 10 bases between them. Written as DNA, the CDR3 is TGCAGCGTTGAAGATTATCCAGCATCCTACGAGCAGTACTTC. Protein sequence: CSVEDYPASYEQYF.

The CDR3 protein is CASSLGRGYEQYF. CDR3 nucleotides: TGTGCCAGCAGCTTAGGCAGGGGATACGAGCAGTACTTC. This chain joins TRBV11-3 and TRBJ2-7; maybe TRBD1 (6 bases). The CDR3 is 13 residues long. CDR1 and CDR2 (germline): SGHNT, YENEEA. Trimming took off 1 base at V and 4 bases at J, with 8 bases between the two ends.

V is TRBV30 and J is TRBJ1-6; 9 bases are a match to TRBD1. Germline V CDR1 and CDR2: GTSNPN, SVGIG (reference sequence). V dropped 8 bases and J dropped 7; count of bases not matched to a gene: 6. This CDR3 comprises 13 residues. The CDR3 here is CALQGQGNSPLHF. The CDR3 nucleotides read TGTGCCCTGCAGGGACAGGGCAATTCACCCCTCCACTTT. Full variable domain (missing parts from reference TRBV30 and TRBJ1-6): SQTIHQWPATLVQPVGSPLSLECTVEGTSNPNLYWYRQAAGRGLQLLFYSVGIGQISSEVPQNLSASRPQDRQFILSSKKLLLSDSGFYLCALQGQGNSPLHFGNGTRLTVT.

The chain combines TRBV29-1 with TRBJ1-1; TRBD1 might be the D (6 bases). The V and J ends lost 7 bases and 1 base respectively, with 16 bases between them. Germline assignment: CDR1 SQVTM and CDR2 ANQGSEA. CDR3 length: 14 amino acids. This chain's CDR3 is CSASPGAENTEAFF. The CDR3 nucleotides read TGCAGCGCCTCGCCAGGGGCCGAGAACACTGAAGCTTTCTTT.

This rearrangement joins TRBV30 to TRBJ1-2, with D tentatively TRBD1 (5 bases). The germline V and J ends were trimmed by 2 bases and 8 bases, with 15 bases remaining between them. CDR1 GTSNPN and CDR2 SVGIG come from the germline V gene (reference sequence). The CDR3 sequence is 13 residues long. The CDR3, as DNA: TGTGCCTGGAGTCTCCGGGACTACCTCGGCTACACCTTC. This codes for CAWSLRDYLGYTF.

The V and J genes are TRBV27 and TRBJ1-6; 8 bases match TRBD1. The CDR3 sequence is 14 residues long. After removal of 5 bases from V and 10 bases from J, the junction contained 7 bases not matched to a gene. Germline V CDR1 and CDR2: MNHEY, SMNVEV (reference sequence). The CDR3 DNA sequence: TGTGCCAGCAGTCCGGACAGGGAAGGCTCACCCCTCCACTTT. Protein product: CASSPDREGSPLHF.

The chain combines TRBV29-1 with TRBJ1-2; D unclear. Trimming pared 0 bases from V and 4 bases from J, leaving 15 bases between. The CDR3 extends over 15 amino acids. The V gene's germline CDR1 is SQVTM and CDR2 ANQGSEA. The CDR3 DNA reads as TGCAGCGTTGAAGATGCGGGAGGTCTTGGCTATGGCTACACCTTC. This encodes CSVEDAGGLGYGYTF. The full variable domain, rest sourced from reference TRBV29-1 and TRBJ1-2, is SAVISQKPSRDICQRGTSLTIQCQVDSQVTMMFWYRQQPGQSLTLIATANQGSEATYESGFVIDKFPISRPNLTFSTLTVSNMSPEDSSIYLCSVEDAGGLGYGYTFGSGTRLTVV.

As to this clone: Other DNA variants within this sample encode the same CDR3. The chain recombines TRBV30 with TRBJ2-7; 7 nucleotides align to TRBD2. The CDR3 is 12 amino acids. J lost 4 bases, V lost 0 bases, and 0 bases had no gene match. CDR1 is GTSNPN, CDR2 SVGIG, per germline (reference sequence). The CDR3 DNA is TGTGCCTGGAGTGTGGGGGGGTACGAGCAGTACTTC. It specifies CAWSVGGYEQYF.

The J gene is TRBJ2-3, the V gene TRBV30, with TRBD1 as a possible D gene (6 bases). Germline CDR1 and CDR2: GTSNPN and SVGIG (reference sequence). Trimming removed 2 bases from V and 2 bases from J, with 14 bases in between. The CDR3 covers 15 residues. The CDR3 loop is CAWSWGQAPTDTQYF. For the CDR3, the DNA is TGTGCCTGGAGTTGGGGGCAGGCCCCCACAGATACGCAGTATTTT.

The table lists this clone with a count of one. CDR3 region: CASSMERTGGSGELFF. For the CDR3, the DNA is TGTGCCAGTAGTATGGAAAGGACAGGGGGGTCCGGGGAGCTGTTTTTT. The gene calls are TRBV19 and TRBJ2-2, with 10 bases aligning to TRBD1. Trimming took 3 bases from V and 6 from J; bases not matched to a gene: 7. This CDR3 contains 16 residues. Germline values: CDR1 LNHDA, CDR2 SQIVND (reference sequence).